This T cell receptor beta chain was sequenced during a study of blood T cell repertoires in COVID-19. Study-level background: Italy, Spain and the United States were the sources of the convalescent and acute COVID-19 samples.

This CDR3 is 18 amino acids long. Looked up from germline, CDR1 is SEHNR and CDR2 is FQNEAQ (reference sequence). Losses at the gene ends were 1 base for V and 0 bases for J; bases not matched to a gene: 5. Libraries were prepared by immunoSEQ multiplex PCR; TCRdb keeps only in-frame clonotypes and omits some of them. The sample holds approximately 220,000 clones; roughly 85% are singletons and the top ten take about 4%. Sequencing input: PBMCs or T cells enriched from blood (not recorded which). The chain couples TRBV7-9 to TRBJ2-6; 8 nucleotides match TRBD1. The receptor was derived from a woman aged 40 to 55 with acute COVID-19. As DNA, the CDR3 is TGTGCCAGCAGCTTAGGGGACAGGCCTATCTCTGGGGCCAACGTCCTGACTTTC. This codes for CASSLGDRPISGANVLTF.